This TCR beta chain was captured in a study of cytotoxic CD8 clonotypes in ibrutinib-treated CLL. Genomic DNA for TCR beta libraries, 1.5 to 2 micrograms, came from cryopreserved PBMCs. This CDR3 region has 17 residues. Germline V lookup: CDR1 LGHNA, CDR2 YNFKEQ. The V end was cut by 1 base, the J end by 0 bases, with 13 bases between. Points from the study as a whole: Higher clonality was seen at ibrutinib response and a return toward baseline at progression.

Some clones are missing from TCRdb's copy, which holds only in-frame ones; the method was immunoSEQ multiplex PCR. The sample carries around 200,000 clones, 70% to 75% recorded once. On this clone itself: What it binds is unknown.

Sequences were derived from PBMCs, sampled after 12 months of ibrutinib treatment. The clonotype comes from a human donor with chronic lymphocytic leukemia. The chain links TRBV4-2 to TRBJ2-1; no clear D. CDR3 amino acids: CASSQGPRSPSYNEQFF. The CDR3 coding sequence is TGTGCCAGCAGCCAAGGACCACGCTCCCCCTCCTACAATGAGCAGTTCTTC.